What follows are 4 T cell receptor beta chains derived from one specimen sequenced in a study of T cells in Graves' hyperthyroidism and ophthalmopathy. TCR beta CDR3 regions were amplified from RNA transcripts. Initially, a first-round RT-PCR of the TCR CDR3 employed the HTBI primer set. TCRdb reanalysed the multiplex PCR reads using MiXCR and keeps one entry per CDR3 protein. The sample includes about 600,000 distinct CDR3 sequences, around 16% of them seen just once. The sample was blood. All receptors derive from a woman in her forties with Graves' ophthalmopathy.

This clonotype was seen more than once but under ten times. The chain is built from TRBV14 and TRBJ2-1; 10 bases match TRBD2. The CDR3 loop spans 19 amino acids. Germline assignment: CDR1 SGHDN and CDR2 FVKESK. Trimming took 1 base from V and 4 from J; bases not matched to a gene: 13. The CDR3 DNA is TGTGCCAGCAGCCAAGGCGATCAATTCGTAGCGGGGGGTTACAATGAGCAGTTCTTC. As protein: CASSQGDQFVAGGYNEQFF.

This clonotype occurred many times. The gene calls are TRBV20-1 and TRBJ1-1; 8 nucleotides agree with TRBD1. V lost 5 bases to trimming and J lost 4 bases; unmatched junction nucleotides: 6. The CDR3 totals 13 residues. In germline, CDR1 is DFQATT, CDR2 SNEGSKA (reference sequence). Here the CDR3 DNA reads TGCAGTGCTGACAGGGGAAGTTTCACTGAAGCTTTCTTT. As protein: CSADRGSFTEAFF.

This clonotype was seen more than once but under ten times. The chain uses TRBV18 and TRBJ1-2; D not resolved. CDR1 is KGHSH and CDR2 is LQKENI in the germline V gene. Between the trimmed V and J ends, which lost 3 bases and 4 bases, there was a span of 18 bases. This CDR3 is 16 amino acids long. The CDR3 DNA reads as TGTGCCAGCTCACCCCCCGGGCTTAGAACCTCCTATGGCTACACCTTC. Its translation is CASSPPGLRTSYGYTF. Drawing the rest from reference TRBV18 and TRBJ1-2, the complete variable domain is NAGVMQNPRHLVRRRGQEARLRCSPMKGHSHVYWYRQLPEEGLKFMVYLQKENIIDESGMPKERFSAEFPKEGPSILRIQQVVRGDSAAYFCASSPPGLRTSYGYTFGSGTRLTVV.

The table lists this clonotype with many counts. The V call is TRBV6-1, the J call TRBJ1-1; the D gene is possibly TRBD1 (5 bases). CDR3 size: 13 residues. Germline lookup yields CDR1 MNHNS and CDR2 SASEGT. Deletions cut 3 bases from V and 7 bases from J, with 12 bases between. CDR3 residues: CASSETRGDEAFF. As DNA, the CDR3 is TGTGCCAGCAGTGAGACACGGGGGGATGAAGCTTTCTTT.